The 10 T cell receptor beta chains given below trace back to one sample, sequenced in a study of blood T cell repertoires in COVID-19. Produced via immunoSEQ multiplex PCR; TCRdb's table is partial and in-frame only. In the table there are around 100,000 clones, roughly 84% of which are singletons. Sequencing was performed on peripheral blood. These receptors came from a human donor in a cohort sampled during active COVID-19.

Only one count was recorded for this clone. V usage is TRBV5-6 and J usage is TRBJ2-5; 13 bases line up with TRBD2. CDR1 and CDR2 from the germline V gene are SGHDT and YYEEEE. This CDR3 has 17 residues. After removal of 4 bases from V and 5 bases from J, the junction contained 11 bases not matched to a gene. CDR3 in amino acids: CASSRRLAGGRMETQYF. DNA for the CDR3: TGTGCCAGCAGCCGTCGACTAGCGGGGGGTAGGATGGAGACCCAGTACTTC.

The genes are TRBV7-9 and TRBJ2-7, with D perhaps matching TRBD2 (5 bases). The CDR3 extends over 13 amino acids. V lost 0 bases and J 5 bases, leaving 8 bases between the germline ends. Per germline, CDR1 SEHNR and CDR2 FQNEAQ (reference sequence). The CDR3 bases are TGTGCCAGCAGCTTAGCGACTACCAACGAGCAGTACTTC. Translating gives CASSLATTNEQYF.

The V call is TRBV29-1, the J call TRBJ2-1, with D perhaps matching TRBD2 (6 bases). CDR3 length equals 12 residues. With 3 bases removed from V and 9 bases from J, the gap between germline ends came to 12 bases. Germline CDR1 SQVTM, CDR2 ANQGSEA. The CDR3 bases are TGCAGCGTTGATCACCCCGGGAGTGAGCAGTTCTTC. Its protein product is CSVDHPGSEQFF.

V usage is TRBV7-9 and J usage is TRBJ2-7, with 7 bases lining up with TRBD2. The ends lost 5 bases at V and 1 base at J; junction bases unmatched: 5. CDR1 SEHNR and CDR2 FQNEAQ come from the germline V gene (reference sequence). This CDR3 spans 14 amino acids. DNA of the CDR3: TGTGCCAGCAGCGTTAGGGGACTATCCTACGAGCAGTACTTC. This sequence encodes CASSVRGLSYEQYF. Full variable domain (remainder filled in from reference TRBV7-9 and TRBJ2-7): DTGVSQNPRHKITKRGQNVTFRCDPISEHNRLYWYRQTLGQGPEFLTYFQNEAQLEKSRLLSDRFSAERPKGSFSTLEIQRTEQGDSAMYLCASSVRGLSYEQYFGPGTRLTVT.

The rearrangement links TRBV5-1 to TRBJ2-3, with 8 bases fitting TRBD1. The V and J ends lost 4 bases and 2 bases, in that order; junction bases with no gene match: 6. Germline CDR1 is SGHRS and CDR2 is YFSETQ. The CDR3 runs 15 residues. CDR3 sequence (DNA): TGCGCCAGCAGCGATGGACAGGGTCTCACAGATACGCAGTATTTT. It is translated as CASSDGQGLTDTQYF.

The chain carries TRBV12-3 or TRBV12-4 and TRBJ1-3, with D possibly matching TRBD1 (5 bases). This CDR3 spans 11 amino acids. Trimming shortened V by 3 bases and J by 15 bases, and 12 bases separated the two germline ends. The CDR3 here is CASSFSRVTYF. DNA of the CDR3: TGTGCCAGCAGTTTTAGCAGGGTGACATATTTT.

This clone was recorded a few times. The rearrangement uses TRBV27 and TRBJ2-7, with 7 nucleotides matching TRBD2. V was clipped by 2 bases and J by 4 bases; unmatched bases: 8. Germline V gene sequence: CDR1 MNHEY, CDR2 SMNVEV (reference sequence). The CDR3 runs to 15 residues. The chain's CDR3 is CASSLEGGRGYEQYF. CDR3 in DNA: TGTGCCAGCAGTTTAGAAGGCGGGAGAGGTTACGAGCAGTACTTC.

The rearrangement joins TRBV4-1 to TRBJ1-4; tentatively, D is TRBD1 (5 bases). CDR1 MGHRA and CDR2 YSYEKL come from the germline V gene. The CDR3 covers 14 residues. Trimming removed 4 bases at V and 7 bases at J, with 13 bases between. This CDR3 reads CASSRIQGFEKLFF. The CDR3 DNA sequence: TGCGCCAGCAGCCGAATCCAGGGTTTTGAAAAACTGTTTTTT.

The V call is TRBV2, the J call TRBJ1-2; 9 bases are shared with TRBD1. The germline CDR1 and CDR2 sequences are SNHLY and FYNNEI. The CDR3 sequence is 14 residues long. The J segment lost 3 bases and the V segment lost 5 bases, leaving 4 bases of the junction unmatched. CDR3 coding DNA: TGTGCCAGCAGTCGCCGGGACAGGGACTATGGCTACACCTTC. Amino acids: CASSRRDRDYGYTF.

The chain links TRBV7-9 to TRBJ2-1; possibly TRBD1 for D (6 bases). Between the trimmed V and J ends, which lost 4 bases and 5 bases, there was a span of 12 bases. Germline CDR1 is SEHNR and CDR2 is FQNEAQ (reference sequence). This CDR3 region has 14 residues. DNA for the CDR3: TGTGCCAGCAGCTCACAGGGATTGGACAATGAGCAGTTCTTC. Translating it yields CASSSQGLDNEQFF.